This T cell receptor (beta chain) was captured by sequencing in a study of identical twins. TCRdb used MiXCR to reprocess the 5' RACE reads, holding one entry per CDR3 protein. The sample has about 690,000 distinct CDR3 sequences, around 5.7% seen once. Trimming removed 7 bases at V and 4 bases at J, with 19 bases between. The CDR3 is 15 amino acids. This clonotype was found many times. The chain is built from TRBV12-3 or TRBV12-4 and TRBJ2-5; the D gene is possibly TRBD2 (6 bases). The TCR sequence derives from a man aged 18 to 30 in good health. Sequencing was done on a sample of naive T cells sorted from blood. CDR3 sequence reads: CASTLGDLNRETQYF. The CDR3 nucleotides are TGTGCCAGCACCCTCGGGGACTTGAACAGAGAGACCCAGTACTTC.